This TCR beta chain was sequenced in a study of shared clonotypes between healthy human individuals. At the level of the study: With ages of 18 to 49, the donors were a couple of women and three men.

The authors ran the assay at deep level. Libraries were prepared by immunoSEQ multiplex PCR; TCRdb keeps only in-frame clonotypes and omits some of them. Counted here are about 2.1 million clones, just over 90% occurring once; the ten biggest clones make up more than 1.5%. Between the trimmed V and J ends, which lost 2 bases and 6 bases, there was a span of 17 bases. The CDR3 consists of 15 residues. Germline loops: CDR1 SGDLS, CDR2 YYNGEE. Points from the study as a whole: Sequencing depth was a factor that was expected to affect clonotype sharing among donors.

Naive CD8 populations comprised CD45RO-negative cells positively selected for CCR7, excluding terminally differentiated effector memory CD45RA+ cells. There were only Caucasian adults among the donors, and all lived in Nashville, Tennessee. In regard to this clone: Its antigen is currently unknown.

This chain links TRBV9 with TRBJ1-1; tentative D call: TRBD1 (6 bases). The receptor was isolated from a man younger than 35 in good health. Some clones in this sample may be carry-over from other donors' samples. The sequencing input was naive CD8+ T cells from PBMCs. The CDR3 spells CASSVTGALISEAFF. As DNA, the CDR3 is TGTGCCAGCAGCGTTACGGGGGCTCTTATCTCTGAAGCTTTCTTT.